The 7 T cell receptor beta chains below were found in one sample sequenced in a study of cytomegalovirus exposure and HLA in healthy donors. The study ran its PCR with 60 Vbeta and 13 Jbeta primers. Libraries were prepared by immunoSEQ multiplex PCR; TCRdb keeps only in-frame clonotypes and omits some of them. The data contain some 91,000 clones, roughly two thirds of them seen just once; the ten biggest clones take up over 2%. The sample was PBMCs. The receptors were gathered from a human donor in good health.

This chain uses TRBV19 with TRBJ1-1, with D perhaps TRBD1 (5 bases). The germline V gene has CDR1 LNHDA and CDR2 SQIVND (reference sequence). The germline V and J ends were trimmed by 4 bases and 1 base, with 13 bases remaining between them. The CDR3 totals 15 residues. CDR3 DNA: TGTGCCAGTAGTAGGGCAACAGGAAGGAACACTGAAGCTTTCTTT. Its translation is CASSRATGRNTEAFF.

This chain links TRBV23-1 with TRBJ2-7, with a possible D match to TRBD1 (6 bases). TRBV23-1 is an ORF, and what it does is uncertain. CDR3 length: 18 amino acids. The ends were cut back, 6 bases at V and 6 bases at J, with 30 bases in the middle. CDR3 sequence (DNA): TGCGCCAGCAGCTCAACCTTATCCACAGGGATGAGGCCTGGCGAGCAGTACTTC. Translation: CASSSTLSTGMRPGEQYF.

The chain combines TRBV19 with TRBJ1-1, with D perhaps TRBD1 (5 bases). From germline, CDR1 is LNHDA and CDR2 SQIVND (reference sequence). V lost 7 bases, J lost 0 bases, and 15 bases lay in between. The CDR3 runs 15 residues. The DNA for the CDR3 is TGTGCCAGTACTATGGGGCAAAACCTGAACACTGAAGCTTTCTTT. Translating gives CASTMGQNLNTEAFF. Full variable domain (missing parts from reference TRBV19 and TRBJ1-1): DGGITQSPKYLFRKEGQNVTLSCEQNLNHDAMYWYRQDPGQGLRLIYYSQIVNDFQKGDIAEGYSVSREKKESFPLTVTSAQKNPTAFYLCASTMGQNLNTEAFFGQGTRLTVV.

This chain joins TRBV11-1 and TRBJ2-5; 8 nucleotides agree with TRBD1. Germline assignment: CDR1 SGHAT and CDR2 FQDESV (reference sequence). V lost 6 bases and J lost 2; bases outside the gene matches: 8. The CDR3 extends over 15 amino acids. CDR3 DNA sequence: TGTGCCAGCAGTTCCGGGACAGGAGTACAAGAGACCCAGTACTTC. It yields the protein CASSSGTGVQETQYF.

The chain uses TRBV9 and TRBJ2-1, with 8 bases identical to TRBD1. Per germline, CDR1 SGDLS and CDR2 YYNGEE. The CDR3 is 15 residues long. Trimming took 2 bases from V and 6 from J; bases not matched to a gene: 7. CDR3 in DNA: TGTGCCAGCAGCGTTTCGGACAGGGTATCCAATGAGCAGTTCTTC. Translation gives CASSVSDRVSNEQFF.

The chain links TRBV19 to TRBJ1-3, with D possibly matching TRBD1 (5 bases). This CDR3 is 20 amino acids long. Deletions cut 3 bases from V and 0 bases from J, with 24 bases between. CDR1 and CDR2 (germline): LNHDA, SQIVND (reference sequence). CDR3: CASSIFPRWRTGPSGNTIYF. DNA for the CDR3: TGTGCCAGTAGTATCTTCCCGCGGTGGAGAACAGGCCCCTCTGGAAACACCATATATTTT. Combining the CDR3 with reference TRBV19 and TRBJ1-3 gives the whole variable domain DGGITQSPKYLFRKEGQNVTLSCEQNLNHDAMYWYRQDPGQGLRLIYYSQIVNDFQKGDIAEGYSVSREKKESFPLTVTSAQKNPTAFYLCASSIFPRWRTGPSGNTIYFGEGSWLTVV.

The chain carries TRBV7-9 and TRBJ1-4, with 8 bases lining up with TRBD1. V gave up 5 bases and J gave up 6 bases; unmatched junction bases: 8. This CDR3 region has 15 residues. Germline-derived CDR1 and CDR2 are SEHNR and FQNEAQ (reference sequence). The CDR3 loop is CASSPADRVDEKLFF. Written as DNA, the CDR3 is TGTGCCAGCAGCCCTGCGGACAGGGTAGATGAAAAACTGTTTTTT.